A single sample is the source of the 14 T cell receptor beta chains below, sequenced in a study of cytomegalovirus exposure and HLA in healthy donors. This table comes from immunoSEQ multiplex PCR, and its TCRdb copy is limited to in-frame clones, with some not included. Counted here are 110,000 to 150,000 clones, about nine tenths occurring once; the ten biggest clones make up roughly 0.7%. The material sequenced was PBMCs. These receptors originate from a man aged 18 to 30 in good health and CMV-seronegative.

The V gene is TRBV9, the J gene TRBJ2-2; the match to TRBD2 covers 9 bases. This CDR3 region has 16 residues. Germline-derived CDR1 and CDR2 are SGDLS and YYNGEE. V lost 4 bases, J lost 5 bases, and 9 bases stayed unmatched. The CDR3 region has the DNA TGTGCCAGCAGCCCTACGGTAGCGGGAGAAACCGGGGAGCTGTTTTTT. This gives the protein CASSPTVAGETGELFF.

The chain recombines TRBV7-9 with TRBJ1-2, with 9 bases fitting TRBD1. This CDR3 contains 16 residues. The V gene end was trimmed by 3 bases and the J gene end by 0 bases; junction bases not matched to a gene: 5. Germline CDR1 SEHNR, CDR2 FQNEAQ (reference sequence). CDR3 sequence reads: CASSFLQGAPNYGYTF. CDR3 nucleotides: TGTGCCAGCAGCTTCCTACAGGGGGCGCCTAACTATGGCTACACCTTC. Combining the CDR3 with reference TRBV7-9 and TRBJ1-2 gives the whole variable domain DTGVSQNPRHKITKRGQNVTFRCDPISEHNRLYWYRQTLGQGPEFLTYFQNEAQLEKSRLLSDRFSAERPKGSFSTLEIQRTEQGDSAMYLCASSFLQGAPNYGYTFGSGTRLTVV.

The genes are TRBV15 and TRBJ2-2; 11 bases agree with TRBD2. The ends lost 5 bases at V and 3 bases at J; junction bases unmatched: 5. Per the germline V gene, CDR1 is LNHNV and CDR2 is YYDKDF (reference sequence). The CDR3 runs 16 residues. The CDR3 sequence is CATSGSGGAHTGELFF. CDR3 DNA: TGTGCCACCAGCGGTAGCGGGGGGGCCCACACCGGGGAGCTGTTTTTT.

This chain connects TRBV9 to TRBJ2-4, with 7 nucleotides matching TRBD1. The CDR3 sequence is 14 residues long. In germline, CDR1 is SGDLS, CDR2 YYNGEE. J gave up 5 bases and V 4 bases, and 6 bases lay outside the gene matches. The CDR3 nucleotides are TGTGCCAGCAGCCCTACAGGGGAACAAAACATTCAGTACTTC. It specifies CASSPTGEQNIQYF.

The J gene is TRBJ1-2, the V gene TRBV19, with 7 nucleotides matching TRBD1. Germline V lookup: CDR1 LNHDA, CDR2 SQIVND (reference sequence). The CDR3 length is 11 residues. V lost 8 bases, J lost 6 bases, and 3 bases stayed unmatched. CDR3 coding DNA: TGTGCCAGTCGGACAGGCGATGGCTACACCTTC. This sequence encodes CASRTGDGYTF.

The V gene is TRBV28, the J gene TRBJ2-7, with TRBD2 as a possible D gene (5 bases). The CDR3 is 13 residues long. Germline V CDR1 and CDR2: MDHEN, SYDVKM. V shed 7 bases and J shed 0 bases, with 10 bases lying between them. DNA for the CDR3: TGTGCCAGCACTCCGGGGTCCTCCTACGAGCAGTACGTC. Encoded protein: CASTPGSSYEQYV.

The chain employs TRBV4-1 and TRBJ2-3, with 13 nucleotides matching TRBD2. Germline assignment: CDR1 MGHRA and CDR2 YSYEKL. The CDR3 totals 16 residues. After removal of 3 bases from V and 3 bases from J, the junction contained 3 bases not matched to a gene. CDR3 coding DNA: TGCGCCAGCAGCCAGCTGACTAGCGGGGGGACAGATACGCAGTATTTT. Residues: CASSQLTSGGTDTQYF.

This clone has a single count. This chain connects TRBV27 to TRBJ2-1; 11 nucleotides match TRBD2. This CDR3 is built from 18 residues. J gave up 4 bases and V 4 bases, and 12 bases lay outside the gene matches. Germline lookup yields CDR1 MNHEY and CDR2 SMNVEV (reference sequence). The CDR3 here is CASSSSTSGSLRYNEQFF. The CDR3 DNA sequence: TGTGCCAGCAGTTCCTCAACTAGCGGGAGCCTTAGGTACAATGAGCAGTTCTTC.

This chain uses TRBV18 with TRBJ2-5; TRBD1 is a possible D gene (6 bases). V was shortened by 2 bases and J by 1 base, with 8 bases between the two germline ends. The CDR3 totals 14 residues. Germline CDR1 reads KGHSH; CDR2 reads LQKENI. The CDR3 coding sequence is TGTGCCAGCTCACCATTAGGGGGCCAAGAGACCCAGTACTTC. As protein: CASSPLGGQETQYF.

V and J are TRBV2 and TRBJ1-4; 7 nucleotides agree with TRBD1. J gave up 4 bases and V 7 bases, and 6 bases lay outside the gene matches. This CDR3 has 14 residues. CDR1 is SNHLY, CDR2 FYNNEI, per germline. The CDR3, as DNA: TGTGCCAGCATAACAGGGGTTTTTAATGAAAAACTGTTTTTT. Protein sequence: CASITGVFNEKLFF. Full variable domain (missing parts from reference TRBV2 and TRBJ1-4): EPEVTQTPSHQVTQMGQEVILRCVPISNHLYFYWYRQILGQKVEFLVSFYNNEISEKSEIFDDQFSVERPDGSNFTLKIRSTKLEDSAMYFCASITGVFNEKLFFGSGTQLSVL.

This clone occurred once. The CDR3 DNA sequence: TGTGCCAGCAGTCTCCTCCCGAACACTGAAGCTTTCTTT. Residues: CASSLLPNTEAFF. V is TRBV6-4 and J is TRBJ1-1; no clear D gene. This CDR3 spans 13 amino acids. The germline V and J ends were trimmed by 5 bases and 1 base, with 8 bases remaining between them. CDR1 is MRHNA and CDR2 is SNTAGT in the germline V gene.

This clone was seen once. The chain has TRBV9 and TRBJ2-5; the match to TRBD1 covers 12 bases. After removal of 2 bases from V and 5 bases from J, the junction contained 4 bases not matched to a gene. CDR1 is SGDLS, CDR2 YYNGEE, per germline. The CDR3 has 15 residues. CDR3 bases: TGTGCCAGCAGCGTGGTCGGGACAGGGGGCGAGACCCAGTACTTC. Protein: CASSVVGTGGETQYF. Together with reference TRBV9 and TRBJ2-5, the CDR3 gives the full variable domain: DSGVTQTPKHLITATGQRVTLRCSPRSGDLSVYWYQQSLDQGLQFLIQYYNGEERAKGNILERFSAQQFPDLHSELNLSSLELGDSALYFCASSVVGTGGETQYFGPGTRLLVL.

The genes are TRBV4-2 and TRBJ2-2, with 9 bases aligning to TRBD1. The V segment lost 4 bases and the J segment 1 base; nucleotides outside the gene matches: 4. Germline assignment: CDR1 LGHNA and CDR2 YNFKEQ. The CDR3 runs to 16 residues. CDR3 DNA: TGTGCCAGCAGCCCGGGACAGGGCGGGAACACCGGGGAGCTGTTTTTT. Its translation is CASSPGQGGNTGELFF.

The chain recombines TRBV10-1 with TRBJ2-1; 10 bases match TRBD1. The V segment lost 4 bases and the J segment 3 bases; nucleotides outside the gene matches: 6. The CDR3 is 16 residues long. Germline lookup yields CDR1 WNHNN and CDR2 SYGVQD (reference sequence). The CDR3 loop is CASSGPGTGDYNEQFF. CDR3 DNA sequence: TGCGCCAGCAGTGGACCTGGGACAGGGGACTACAATGAGCAGTTCTTC.